The 22 T cell receptor beta chains below all came from one sample that was sequenced in a study of T cell responses to AZD1222 COVID-19 vaccine (dated by TCRdb to the early 2020s). The sample's time point label, in plain terms: baseline before first vaccination. To prepare the library, the immunoSEQ multiplex PCR assay was applied. As stored in TCRdb, this immuneACCESS dataset retains in-frame rearrangements with V and J assigned. A fraction of the clones does not appear; measured against another copy, unresolved V genes explain less than half of the discrepancy, and the remainder lacks a known reason. The sample includes some 110,000 clones, with 75% to 90% observed a single time. About 3% of the sample is taken by the ten largest. Sequencing was performed on peripheral blood, taken on day 0 of AZD1222 vaccination. The receptors stem from an adult in good health.

The rearrangement joins TRBV7-6 to TRBJ2-7, with D perhaps assigned TRBD1 or TRBD2 (7 bases each). Germline CDR1 and CDR2: SGHVS and FNYEAQ. Trimming shortened V by 5 bases and J by 2 bases, and 16 bases separated the two germline ends. CDR3 length: 15 amino acids. The CDR3 DNA reads as TGTGCCAGCAGCCCCGGGGGAGGGACAGCCTACGAGCAGTACTTC. Translation gives CASSPGGGTAYEQYF.

V is TRBV30 and J is TRBJ1-1; a possible D gene is TRBD1 (5 bases). CDR1 GTSNPN and CDR2 SVGIG come from the germline V gene (reference sequence). Trimming shortened V by 2 bases and J by 11 bases, and 15 bases separated the two germline ends. The CDR3 is 12 amino acids. The CDR3 spells CAWSPWGEGAFF. As DNA, the CDR3 is TGTGCCTGGAGTCCCTGGGGGGAGGGGGCTTTCTTT.

The chain combines TRBV11-2 with TRBJ2-3; D is undetermined. The germline V and J ends were trimmed by 0 bases and 1 base, with 5 bases remaining between them. This CDR3 spans 14 amino acids. From germline, CDR1 is SGHAT and CDR2 FQNNGV. The CDR3 protein is CASSLDRGTDTQYF. The CDR3 DNA reads TGTGCCAGCAGCTTAGATCGGGGCACAGATACGCAGTATTTT.

The chain uses TRBV12-3 or TRBV12-4 and TRBJ1-5; D is unresolved. V lost 10 bases and J lost 7, with 14 bases in between. The CDR3 has 12 amino acids. The CDR3 nucleotides are TGTGCCACACAGCGGGCAAAGCAGCCCCAGCATTTT. Amino acids: CATQRAKQPQHF.

The chain is built from TRBV5-1 and TRBJ2-3; D is unclear. Trimming pared 4 bases from V and 2 bases from J, leaving 5 bases between. Germline-derived CDR1 and CDR2 are SGHRS and YFSETQ. The CDR3 loop spans 12 amino acids. CDR3 in DNA: TGCGCCAGCAGCCCCTCCACAGATACGCAGTATTTT. Protein sequence: CASSPSTDTQYF.

The rearrangement uses TRBV11-2 and TRBJ2-3; 9 positions agree with TRBD1. The V and J ends lost 6 bases and 1 base, in that order; junction bases with no gene match: 5. Germline V gives CDR1 SGHAT, CDR2 FQNNGV. The CDR3 loop spans 15 amino acids. This CDR3 is CASSGQGYGTDTQYF. The CDR3 coding sequence is TGTGCCAGCAGTGGACAGGGGTATGGCACAGATACGCAGTATTTT.

The V call is TRBV7-2, the J call TRBJ1-1; D is unclear. CDR1 and CDR2 (germline): SGHTA, FQGNSA. V lost 2 bases, J lost 2 bases, and 6 bases lay in between. CDR3 length: 13 residues. The CDR3 is CASSLQLNTEAFF. DNA of the CDR3: TGTGCCAGCAGCTTACAGCTTAACACTGAAGCTTTCTTT.

This chain connects TRBV5-1 to TRBJ1-6; TRBD1 aligns across 8 bases. Unmatched junction bases numbered 5, after V lost 2 bases and J lost 1 base. Germline V gene sequence: CDR1 SGHRS, CDR2 YFSETQ. The CDR3 has 17 amino acids. The chain's CDR3 is CASSFKGQGSYNSPLHF. CDR3 DNA: TGCGCCAGCAGCTTCAAAGGACAGGGTTCCTATAATTCACCCCTCCACTTT.

J is TRBJ2-3 and V is TRBV5-1; TRBD2 agrees at 10 bases. The CDR3 length is 16 residues. With V trimmed by 4 bases and J by 3 bases, 8 bases remained unmatched. The germline CDR1 and CDR2 sequences are SGHRS and YFSETQ. The CDR3 DNA reads as TGCGCCAGCAGCCTAGGACTAGCGGTGGTTACAGATACGCAGTATTTT. Its translation: CASSLGLAVVTDTQYF.

CDR3 protein: CASSPTGASRWSSTDTQYF. The CDR3, as DNA: TGTGCCAGCAGCCCAACGGGGGCTAGCAGGTGGAGTAGCACAGATACGCAGTATTTT. The chain carries TRBV7-2 and TRBJ2-3, with D perhaps given as TRBD1 or TRBD2 (6 bases each). Trimming left V 5 bases short and J 0 bases short, with 24 bases between. CDR3 size: 19 residues. Germline CDR1 and CDR2: SGHTA and FQGNSA.

The V gene is TRBV4-1, the J gene TRBJ2-7; 7 nucleotides agree with TRBD1. J was trimmed by 5 bases and V by 0 bases; bases with no gene match: 16. This CDR3 spans 18 amino acids. Germline values: CDR1 MGHRA, CDR2 YSYEKL. The CDR3 here is CASSQDSGAAGGSHEQYF. The CDR3 nucleotides are TGCGCCAGCAGCCAAGATTCAGGCGCGGCAGGGGGTAGCCACGAGCAGTACTTC.

The chain joins TRBV7-8 to TRBJ2-5, with TRBD1 as a possible D gene (5 bases). The germline V gene encodes CDR1 SGHVS and CDR2 FQNEAQ. V lost 3 bases, J lost 5 bases, and 13 bases lay in between. The CDR3 is made up of 14 amino acids. CDR3 bases: TGTGCCAGCAGCTTTAGGGGTCTCCAGGAGACCCAGTACTTC. Encoded protein: CASSFRGLQETQYF.

This chain uses TRBV7-8 with TRBJ2-2; the match to TRBD1 covers 10 bases. The CDR3 has 14 amino acids. J was trimmed by 8 bases and V by 3 bases; bases with no gene match: 3. CDR1 and CDR2 from the germline V gene are SGHVS and FQNEAQ. CDR3 nucleotide sequence: TGTGCCAGCAGCTTGGGACAGGGGACAGGGGAGCTGTTTTTT. Translation gives CASSLGQGTGELFF.

The rearrangement joins TRBV19 to TRBJ1-1; D call uncertain. V was trimmed by 6 bases and J by 2 bases, leaving 7 bases between them. Germline V gene data show CDR1 as LNHDA and CDR2 as SQIVND (reference sequence). This CDR3 comprises 12 residues. CDR3 in DNA: TGTGCCAGTAGACCGGGTAACACTGAAGCTTTCTTT. This codes for CASRPGNTEAFF.

The chain combines TRBV7-9 with TRBJ1-5, with a possible D match to TRBD1 (5 bases). Germline V gene data show CDR1 as SEHNR and CDR2 as FQNEAQ (reference sequence). This CDR3 has 15 residues. Trimming took off 3 bases at V and 2 bases at J, with 11 bases between the two ends. This CDR3 is CASSFSSTGNQPQHF. CDR3 DNA sequence: TGTGCCAGCAGCTTCTCGTCGACAGGCAATCAGCCCCAGCATTTT.

The J gene is TRBJ2-2, the V gene TRBV25-1, with a tentative D call TRBD2 (5 bases). Germline values: CDR1 MGHDK, CDR2 SYGVNS. Trimming pared 4 bases from V and 6 bases from J, leaving 9 bases between. The CDR3 consists of 13 residues. The chain's CDR3 is CASSGTRAGELFF. CDR3 DNA sequence: TGTGCCAGCAGTGGAACTAGGGCCGGGGAGCTGTTTTTT.

The chain recombines TRBV28 with TRBJ1-1; 10 bases align to TRBD1. This CDR3 contains 18 residues. CDR1 and CDR2 (germline): MDHEN, SYDVKM. Trimming cost V 5 bases and J 5 bases; bases outside gene matches: 17. The CDR3 sequence: CASSPGWGDRGLRTEAFF. The CDR3 nucleotides read TGTGCCAGCAGTCCCGGGTGGGGGGACAGGGGTCTGAGGACTGAAGCTTTCTTT.

The chain couples TRBV19 to TRBJ1-3, with D unclear. Trimming pared 7 bases from V and 4 bases from J, leaving 17 bases between. This CDR3 comprises 15 residues. Germline V gene data show CDR1 as LNHDA and CDR2 as SQIVND (reference sequence). CDR3 sequence reads: CASTTDLESGNTIYF. The CDR3 DNA reads as TGTGCCAGTACCACCGATTTGGAGTCGGGAAACACCATATATTTT.

V and J are TRBV5-1 and TRBJ1-1, with a possible D match to TRBD1 (5 bases). The CDR3 length is 14 residues. CDR1 and CDR2 (germline): SGHRS, YFSETQ. V was clipped by 4 bases and J by 5 bases, with 15 bases between them. The CDR3 loop reads CASSLERGYTEAFF. The CDR3 DNA follows: TGCGCCAGCAGCCTCGAGCGGGGCTATACTGAAGCTTTCTTT.

This clone was detected once. The chain couples TRBV24-1 to TRBJ1-2, with a weak D call TRBD1 (5 bases). The germline gives CDR1 KGHDR, CDR2 SFDVKD. The CDR3 length is 13 residues. V was trimmed by 5 bases and J by 8 bases, leaving 14 bases between them. In DNA, the CDR3 is TGTGCCACCAGTGCCCCGACAGAATACGGCTACACCTTC. Its protein product is CATSAPTEYGYTF.

The chain is built from TRBV11-2 and TRBJ2-4; D is undetermined. Trimming stripped 5 bases from V and 2 bases from J, with 7 bases between. Germline V gives CDR1 SGHAT, CDR2 FQNNGV. The CDR3 spans 13 residues. For the CDR3, the DNA is TGTGCCAGCAGCCCCGATCCCAAAAACATTCAGTACTTC. Its translation: CASSPDPKNIQYF.

The V and J genes are TRBV28 and TRBJ2-5; D not resolved. This CDR3 spans 13 amino acids. Germline CDR1 is MDHEN and CDR2 is SYDVKM. V lost 6 bases to trimming and J lost 0 bases, with 8 bases between them. CDR3 amino acids: CASSSMDQETQYF. CDR3 coding DNA: TGTGCCAGCAGCTCAATGGACCAAGAGACCCAGTACTTC.